This entry is about one T cell receptor (beta chain). This specimen belongs to a study of T cells in Graves' hyperthyroidism and ophthalmopathy. What was amplified from RNA transcripts were TCR beta CDR3 regions. An initial round of RT-PCR targeting the TCR CDR3 relied on the HTBI primer set. Using its own MiXCR run on the multiplex PCR reads, TCRdb lists one record per CDR3 protein. The repertoire includes approximately 400,000 distinct CDR3 sequences, more than 12% of them detected once, and roughly a fifth sits in the top ten. CDR1 is SQVTM, CDR2 ANQGSEA, per germline. Trimming took off 4 bases at V and 2 bases at J, with 6 bases between the two ends. The CDR3 contains 13 residues.

This chain uses TRBV29-1 with TRBJ2-6; unclear D gene. The sequenced sample was blood. The TCR comes from a woman under 40 with Graves' ophthalmopathy. In nucleotides, the CDR3 is TGCAGCGTTGCCAGGACTGGGGCCAACGTCCTGACTTTC. This translates into CSVARTGANVLTF.